Listed below are T cell receptor beta chains from one sample, sequenced in a study of T cells in Graves' hyperthyroidism and ophthalmopathy. Via MiXCR, TCRdb re-called the multiplex PCR reads, giving one row per CDR3 protein. The table records fewer than 450,000 distinct CDR3 sequences, about a fifth of them present only once. Material: blood. These receptors originate from a man aged 18 to 29 with Graves' ophthalmopathy. Both conserved end residues are part of each CDR3. A D gene is named only where the DNA matches it firmly. Expanded clones are given a class, and other clones once, few, many or no size at all.

CDR3 protein: CASSSPRNEQFF
CDR3 DNA: TGTGCCAGCAGCTCGCCCCGAAATGAGCAGTTCTTC
V gene: TRBV13
D gene: -
J gene: TRBJ2-1
clone size: -

CDR3 protein: CASSFRGQGNGYTF
CDR3 DNA: TGTGCCAGCAGTTTCCGCGGACAGGGGAATGGCTACACCTTC
V gene: TRBV27
D gene: TRBD1
J gene: TRBJ1-2
clone size: many

CDR3 protein: CASSLSEGGAGGYTF
CDR3 DNA: TGTGCCAGCAGTTTATCCGAGGGGGGAGCCGGTGGCTACACCTTC
V gene: TRBV27
D gene: -
J gene: TRBJ1-2
clone size: many

CDR3 protein: CASRLGPGSYEQYF
CDR3 DNA: TGTGCCAGCAGGCTGGGACCGGGTTCCTACGAGCAGTACTTC
V gene: TRBV14
D gene: -
J gene: TRBJ2-7
clone size: -

CDR3 protein: CASSLAGTSYEQFF
CDR3 DNA: TGTGCCAGCAGCTTAGCTGGGACTAGTTATGAGCAGTTCTTC
V gene: TRBV7-9
D gene: TRBD2
J gene: TRBJ2-1
clone size: -

CDR3 protein: CASSRQGLGAGELFF
CDR3 DNA: TGTGCCAGCAGCCGACAGGGGCTCGGGGCCGGGGAGCTGTTTTTT
V gene: TRBV9
D gene: TRBD1
J gene: TRBJ2-2
clone size: -

CDR3 protein: CASSEQEFGYTF
CDR3 DNA: TGTGCCAGCAGCGAACAGGAGTTTGGCTACACCTTC
V gene: TRBV11-2
D gene: -
J gene: TRBJ1-2
clone size: few

CDR3 protein: CASTRRDRGQYSPLHF
CDR3 DNA: TGTGCCAGCACTCGCCGGGACAGGGGGCAATATTCACCCCTCCACTTT
V gene: TRBV13
D gene: TRBD1
J gene: TRBJ1-6
clone size: few

CDR3 protein: CASTHRTSKETQYF
CDR3 DNA: TGTGCCAGCACCCACAGAACATCCAAAGAGACCCAGTACTTC
V gene: TRBV3-1
D gene: -
J gene: TRBJ2-5
clone size: many

CDR3 protein: CASSSGGLGTEAFF
CDR3 DNA: TGTGCCAGCAGTAGTGGGGGGTTGGGCACTGAAGCTTTCTTT
V gene: TRBV27
D gene: -
J gene: TRBJ1-1
clone size: few

CDR3 protein: CATNGQTNTGELFF
CDR3 DNA: TGTGCCACCAACGGACAGACTAACACCGGGGAGCTGTTTTTT
V gene: TRBV24-1
D gene: -
J gene: TRBJ2-2
clone size: few

CDR3 protein: CASSSLGPDRGLEAFF
CDR3 DNA: TGTGCCAGCAGCTCTTTGGGCCCGGACAGGGGGCTTGAAGCTTTCTTT
V gene: TRBV2
D gene: TRBD1
J gene: TRBJ1-1
clone size: few

CDR3 protein: CSALGGGRRDGTQYF
CDR3 DNA: TGCAGTGCACTGGGGGGGGGCCGTCGAGATGGTACGCAGTATTTT
V gene: TRBV20-1
D gene: -
J gene: TRBJ2-3
clone size: few

CDR3 protein: CSAGTSGALTDTQYF
CDR3 DNA: TGCAGCGCGGGGACTAGCGGGGCACTCACAGATACGCAGTATTTT
V gene: TRBV29-1
D gene: TRBD2
J gene: TRBJ2-3
clone size: -

CDR3 protein: CASRLSGASYNEQFF
CDR3 DNA: TGTGCCAGCAGACTAAGCGGGGCCTCCTACAATGAGCAGTTCTTC
V gene: TRBV7-8
D gene: TRBD2
J gene: TRBJ2-1
clone size: many

CDR3 protein: CAGSPGGGLDTQYF
CDR3 DNA: TGTGCCGGCAGCCCCGGCGGGGGTTTGGATACGCAGTATTTT
V gene: TRBV14
D gene: TRBD2
J gene: TRBJ2-3
clone size: -

CDR3 protein: CASSLKGPGPQHF
CDR3 DNA: TGTGCCAGCAGTTTGAAGGGGCCAGGTCCCCAGCATTTT
V gene: TRBV12-3/TRBV12-4
D gene: -
J gene: TRBJ1-5
clone size: many

CDR3 protein: CASSLNPRYEQYF
CDR3 DNA: TGTGCCAGCAGCTTAAACCCCAGGTACGAGCAGTACTTC
V gene: TRBV11-3
D gene: -
J gene: TRBJ2-7
clone size: -

CDR3 protein: CATSREGAQPQHF
CDR3 DNA: TGTGCCACCAGCAGAGAGGGGGCTCAGCCCCAGCATTTT
V gene: TRBV15
D gene: -
J gene: TRBJ1-5
clone size: few

CDR3 protein: CASSLGRGPDYEQYF
CDR3 DNA: TGTGCCAGCAGCTTAGGGAGGGGGCCGGATTACGAGCAGTACTTC
V gene: TRBV7-9
D gene: -
J gene: TRBJ2-7
clone size: many

CDR3 protein: CASSLASNSYNEQFF
CDR3 DNA: TGCGCCAGCAGCTTGGCCTCCAACTCCTACAATGAGCAGTTCTTC
V gene: TRBV5-1
D gene: -
J gene: TRBJ2-1
clone size: many

CDR3 protein: CASSLVKGYTQYF
CDR3 DNA: TGTGCCAGCAGCTTAGTTAAGGGATATACGCAGTATTTT
V gene: TRBV7-8
D gene: -
J gene: TRBJ2-3
clone size: -

CDR3 protein: CASSPGTPRVDTQYF
CDR3 DNA: TGTGCCAGCAGCCCAGGGACGCCTAGGGTAGATACGCAGTATTTT
V gene: TRBV7-9
D gene: -
J gene: TRBJ2-3
clone size: many

CDR3 protein: CSARRLPYGYTF
CDR3 DNA: TGCAGTGCTAGACGTCTGCCCTATGGCTACACCTTC
V gene: TRBV20-1
D gene: -
J gene: TRBJ1-2
clone size: -

CDR3 protein: CAIRARVGNEQFF
CDR3 DNA: TGTGCCATCAGAGCCCGGGTTGGCAATGAGCAGTTCTTC
V gene: TRBV10-3
D gene: -
J gene: TRBJ2-1
clone size: -

CDR3 protein: CASSRGQGKVEAFF
CDR3 DNA: TGTGCCAGCAGTCGTGGACAGGGGAAGGTTGAAGCTTTCTTT
V gene: TRBV5-4
D gene: TRBD1
J gene: TRBJ1-1
clone size: few

CDR3 protein: CASSVGGGAGETQYF
CDR3 DNA: TGTGCCAGCAGCGTAGGAGGGGGCGCGGGGGAGACCCAGTACTTC
V gene: TRBV9
D gene: -
J gene: TRBJ2-5
clone size: medium-sized

CDR3 protein: CASSPQVAGAFF
CDR3 DNA: TGTGCCAGCAGTCCACAGGTGGCAGGGGCTTTCTTT
V gene: TRBV28
D gene: -
J gene: TRBJ1-1
clone size: few

CDR3 protein: CASSWAGGNEKLFF
CDR3 DNA: TGTGCCAGCAGTTGGGCCGGCGGTAATGAAAAACTGTTTTTT
V gene: TRBV27
D gene: -
J gene: TRBJ1-4
clone size: few